The 5 T cell receptor beta chains given below trace back to one sample, sequenced in a study of radiotherapy plus CTLA-4 blockade in lung cancer. Profiling relied on immunoSEQ multiplex PCR, and the TCRdb table lists in-frame clones only, not all of them. This table has 89,000 or so clones, 80% to 85% appearing once. Sequences were derived from peripheral blood, sampled from a patient treated with radiotherapy plus ipilimumab. The receptors derive from a human donor with non-small cell lung cancer who had a partial response to radiotherapy plus ipilimumab.

This sequence joins TRBV7-2 and TRBJ2-1; 7 bases agree with TRBD2. CDR3 length: 16 residues. From germline, CDR1 is SGHTA and CDR2 FQGNSA. Losses at the gene ends were 4 bases for V and 8 bases for J; bases not matched to a gene: 14. The CDR3 region has the DNA TGTGCCAGCAGCTCCATGGAGGCGGGAGAAACCTATGAGCAGTTCTTC. This encodes CASSSMEAGETYEQFF.

V is TRBV5-1 and J is TRBJ1-5; D is possibly TRBD1 (5 bases). The CDR3 contains 13 residues. Germline V gene lookup returns CDR1 SGHRS and CDR2 YFSETQ. V gave up 4 bases and J gave up 3 bases, with 8 bases separating them. The CDR3 bases are TGCGCCAGCAGCCGACAGCCCAATCAGCCCCAGCATTTT. Amino acid sequence: CASSRQPNQPQHF.

This clone was recorded only once. The chain couples TRBV5-5 to TRBJ2-7, with TRBD1 matching over 7 bases. The V gene end was trimmed by 3 bases and the J gene end by 3 bases; junction bases not matched to a gene: 12. The CDR3 has 16 residues. CDR1 and CDR2 from the germline V gene are SGHKS and YYEKEE (reference sequence). CDR3: CASSSVRGTEDYEQYF. CDR3 DNA sequence: TGTGCCAGCAGCTCGGTTAGGGGGACAGAGGACTACGAGCAGTACTTC.

The chain employs TRBV10-3 and TRBJ1-2; no reliable D call. The germline gives CDR1 ENHRY, CDR2 SYGVKD. Trimming stripped 0 bases from V and 6 bases from J, with 5 bases between. The CDR3 totals 12 residues. The chain's CDR3 is CAISESGNGYTF. DNA for the CDR3: TGTGCCATCAGTGAGTCTGGCAATGGCTACACCTTC.

In DNA, the CDR3 is TGTGCCAGCAGCGTAGAGGGGGACCTCGATAGCAATCAGCCCCAGCATTTT. Amino acids: CASSVEGDLDSNQPQHF. The genes are TRBV9 and TRBJ1-5, with TRBD1 as a possible D gene (6 bases). The ends were cut back, 0 bases at V and 0 bases at J, with 13 bases in the middle. The CDR3 loop spans 17 amino acids. Germline V lookup: CDR1 SGDLS, CDR2 YYNGEE.